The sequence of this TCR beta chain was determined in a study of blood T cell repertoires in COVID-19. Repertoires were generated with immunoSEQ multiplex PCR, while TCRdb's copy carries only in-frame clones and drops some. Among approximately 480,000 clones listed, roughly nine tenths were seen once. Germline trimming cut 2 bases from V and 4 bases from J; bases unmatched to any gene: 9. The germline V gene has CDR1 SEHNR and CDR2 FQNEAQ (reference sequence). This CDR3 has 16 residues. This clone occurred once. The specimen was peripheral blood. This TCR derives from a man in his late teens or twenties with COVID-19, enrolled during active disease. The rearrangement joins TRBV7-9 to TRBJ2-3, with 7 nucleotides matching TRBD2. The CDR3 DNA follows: TGTGCCAGCAGCTTATATCAGGGCGGGAGCGCAGATACGCAGTATTTT. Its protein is CASSLYQGGSADTQYF.